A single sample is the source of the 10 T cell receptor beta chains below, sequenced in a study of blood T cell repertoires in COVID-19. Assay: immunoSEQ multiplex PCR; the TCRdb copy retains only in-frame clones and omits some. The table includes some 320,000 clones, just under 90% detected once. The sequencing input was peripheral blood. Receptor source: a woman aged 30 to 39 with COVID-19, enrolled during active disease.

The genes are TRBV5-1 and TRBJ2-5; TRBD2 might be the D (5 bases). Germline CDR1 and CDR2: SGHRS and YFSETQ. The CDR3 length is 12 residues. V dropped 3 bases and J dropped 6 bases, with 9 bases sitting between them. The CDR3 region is CASSYWEKTQYF. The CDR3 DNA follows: TGCGCCAGCAGCTATTGGGAGAAGACCCAGTACTTC.

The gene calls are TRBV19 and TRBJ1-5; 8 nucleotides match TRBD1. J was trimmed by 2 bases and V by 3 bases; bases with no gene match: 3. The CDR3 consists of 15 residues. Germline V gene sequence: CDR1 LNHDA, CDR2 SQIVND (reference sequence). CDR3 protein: CASSISGQGNQPQHF. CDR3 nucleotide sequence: TGTGCCAGTAGTATTTCGGGACAGGGCAATCAGCCCCAGCATTTT.

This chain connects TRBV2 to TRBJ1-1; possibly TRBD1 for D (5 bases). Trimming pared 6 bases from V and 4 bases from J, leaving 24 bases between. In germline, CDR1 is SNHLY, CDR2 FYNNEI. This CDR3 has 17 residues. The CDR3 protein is CASSHSYSQGGGTEAFF. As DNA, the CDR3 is TGTGCCAGCAGCCATTCATACTCTCAGGGAGGAGGCACTGAAGCTTTCTTT.

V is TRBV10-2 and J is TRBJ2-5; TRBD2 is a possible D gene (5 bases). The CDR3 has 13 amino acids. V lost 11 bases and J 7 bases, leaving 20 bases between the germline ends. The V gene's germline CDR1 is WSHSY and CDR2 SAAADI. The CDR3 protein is CAVREVDRGTQYF. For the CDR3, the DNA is TGCGCCGTACGGGAAGTCGACCGAGGGACCCAGTACTTC.

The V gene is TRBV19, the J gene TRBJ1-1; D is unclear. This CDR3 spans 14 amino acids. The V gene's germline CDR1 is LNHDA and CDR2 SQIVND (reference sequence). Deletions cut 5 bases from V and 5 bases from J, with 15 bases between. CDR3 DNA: TGTGCCAGTAGTTTTAGGGTGGAGGTGACTGAAGCTTTCTTT. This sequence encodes CASSFRVEVTEAFF.

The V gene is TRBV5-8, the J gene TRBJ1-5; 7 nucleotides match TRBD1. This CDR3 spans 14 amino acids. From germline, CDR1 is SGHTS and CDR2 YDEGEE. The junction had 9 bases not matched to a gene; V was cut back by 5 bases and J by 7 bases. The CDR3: CASRRDRVGQPQHF. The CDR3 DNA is TGTGCCAGCAGACGCGACAGGGTAGGACAGCCCCAGCATTTT.

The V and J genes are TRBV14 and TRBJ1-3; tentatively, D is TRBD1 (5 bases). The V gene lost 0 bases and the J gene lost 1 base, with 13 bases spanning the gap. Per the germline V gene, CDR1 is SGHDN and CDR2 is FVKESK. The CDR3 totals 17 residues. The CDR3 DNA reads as TGTGCCAGCAGCCAAGACTGGGGGGTAATATCTGGAAACACCATATATTTT. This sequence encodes CASSQDWGVISGNTIYF.

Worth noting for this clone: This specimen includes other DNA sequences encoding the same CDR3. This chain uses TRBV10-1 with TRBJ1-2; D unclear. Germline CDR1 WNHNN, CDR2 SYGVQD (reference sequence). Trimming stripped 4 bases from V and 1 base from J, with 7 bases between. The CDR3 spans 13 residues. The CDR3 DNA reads TGCGCCAGCAGTGGGCAGTTTAACTATGGCTACACCTTC. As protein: CASSGQFNYGYTF.

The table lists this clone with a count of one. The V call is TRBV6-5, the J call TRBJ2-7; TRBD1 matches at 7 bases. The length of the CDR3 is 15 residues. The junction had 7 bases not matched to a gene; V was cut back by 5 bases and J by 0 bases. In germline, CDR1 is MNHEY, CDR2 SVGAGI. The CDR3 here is CASSPSSGGSYEQYF. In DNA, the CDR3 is TGTGCCAGCAGTCCATCGTCAGGGGGCTCCTACGAGCAGTACTTC.

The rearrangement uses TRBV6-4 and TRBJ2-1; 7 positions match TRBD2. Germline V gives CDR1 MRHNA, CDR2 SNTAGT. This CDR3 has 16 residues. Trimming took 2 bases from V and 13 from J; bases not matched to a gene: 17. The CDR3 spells CASSDTAAGFQSIQFF. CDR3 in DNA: TGTGCCAGCAGTGACACGGCAGCGGGGTTTCAGAGCATCCAGTTCTTC.